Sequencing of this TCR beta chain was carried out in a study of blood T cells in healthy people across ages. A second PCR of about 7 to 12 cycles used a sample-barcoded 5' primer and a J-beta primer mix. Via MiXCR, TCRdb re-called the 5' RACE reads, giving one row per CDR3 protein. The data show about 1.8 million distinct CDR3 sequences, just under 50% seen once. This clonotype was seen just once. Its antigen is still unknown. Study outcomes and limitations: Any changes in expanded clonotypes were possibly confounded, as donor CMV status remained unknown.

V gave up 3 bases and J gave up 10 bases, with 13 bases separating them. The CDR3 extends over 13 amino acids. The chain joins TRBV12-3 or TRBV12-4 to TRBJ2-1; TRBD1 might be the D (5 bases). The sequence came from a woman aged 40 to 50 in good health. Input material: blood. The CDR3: CASSFGAGGEQFF. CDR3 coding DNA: TGTGCCAGCAGTTTTGGGGCTGGCGGAGAGCAGTTCTTC.